This T cell receptor (beta chain) was identified in a study of T cells in Graves' hyperthyroidism and ophthalmopathy. The CDR3 spans 16 residues. V was clipped by 0 bases and J by 9 bases; unmatched bases: 6. Germline lookup yields CDR1 SGHAT and CDR2 FQDESV (reference sequence). This clonotype turned up a few times. The CDR3 regions of TCR beta were amplified from RNA transcripts. The TCR CDR3 first-round RT-PCR relied on the HTBI primer set. A single record per CDR3 protein comes from TCRdb applying MiXCR to the multiplex PCR reads. The top ten clones hold 3% to 4% of a sample with roughly 640,000 distinct CDR3 sequences, approximately 15% of them seen once.

Material: blood. The V gene is TRBV11-1, the J gene TRBJ2-1; 12 bases map to TRBD2. The receptor was isolated from a woman in her thirties or forties with Graves' ophthalmopathy. CDR3 nucleotides: TGTGCCAGCAGCTTAGCGGGGCTAGCGGGAGGGGGTGAGCAGTTCTTC. This codes for CASSLAGLAGGGEQFF. The full variable domain, completed using reference TRBV11-1 and TRBJ2-1, is EAEVAQSPRYKITEKSQAVAFWCDPISGHATLYWYRQILGQGPELLVQFQDESVVDDSQLPKDRFSAERLKGVDSTLKIQPAELGDSAMYLCASSLAGLAGGGEQFFGPGTRLTVL.